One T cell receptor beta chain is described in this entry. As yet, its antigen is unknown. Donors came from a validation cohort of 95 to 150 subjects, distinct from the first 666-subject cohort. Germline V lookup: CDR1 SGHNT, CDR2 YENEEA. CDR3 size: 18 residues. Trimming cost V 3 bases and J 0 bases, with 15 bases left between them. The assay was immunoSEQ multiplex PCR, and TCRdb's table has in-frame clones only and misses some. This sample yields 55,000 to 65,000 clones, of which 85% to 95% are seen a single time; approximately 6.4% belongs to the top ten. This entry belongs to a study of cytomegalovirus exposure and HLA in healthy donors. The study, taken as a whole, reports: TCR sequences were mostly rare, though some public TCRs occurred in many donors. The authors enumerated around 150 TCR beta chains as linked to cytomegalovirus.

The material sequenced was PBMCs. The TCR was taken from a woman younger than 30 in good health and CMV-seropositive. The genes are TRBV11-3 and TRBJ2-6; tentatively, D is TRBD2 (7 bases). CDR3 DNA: TGTGCCAGCAGCTTCGGGGGGCAGGGCACCTCTGGGGCCAACGTCCTGACTTTC. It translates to CASSFGGQGTSGANVLTF.